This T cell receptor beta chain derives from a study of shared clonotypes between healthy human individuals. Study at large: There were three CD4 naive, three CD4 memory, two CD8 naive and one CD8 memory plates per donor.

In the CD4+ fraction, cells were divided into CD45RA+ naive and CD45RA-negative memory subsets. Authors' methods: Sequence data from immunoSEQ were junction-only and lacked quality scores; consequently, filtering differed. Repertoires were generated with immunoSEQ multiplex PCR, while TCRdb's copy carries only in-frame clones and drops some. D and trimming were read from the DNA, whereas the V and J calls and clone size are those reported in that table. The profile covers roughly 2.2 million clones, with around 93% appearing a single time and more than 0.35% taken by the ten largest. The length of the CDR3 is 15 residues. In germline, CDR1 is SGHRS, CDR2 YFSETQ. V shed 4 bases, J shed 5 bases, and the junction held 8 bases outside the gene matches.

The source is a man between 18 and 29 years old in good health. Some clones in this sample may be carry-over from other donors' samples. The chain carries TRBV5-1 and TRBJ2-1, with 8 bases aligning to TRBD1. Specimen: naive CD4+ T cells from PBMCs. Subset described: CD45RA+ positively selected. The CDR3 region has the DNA TGCGCCAGCAGCGGCACCGGGACAGGAGACAATGAGCAGTTCTTC. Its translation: CASSGTGTGDNEQFF.